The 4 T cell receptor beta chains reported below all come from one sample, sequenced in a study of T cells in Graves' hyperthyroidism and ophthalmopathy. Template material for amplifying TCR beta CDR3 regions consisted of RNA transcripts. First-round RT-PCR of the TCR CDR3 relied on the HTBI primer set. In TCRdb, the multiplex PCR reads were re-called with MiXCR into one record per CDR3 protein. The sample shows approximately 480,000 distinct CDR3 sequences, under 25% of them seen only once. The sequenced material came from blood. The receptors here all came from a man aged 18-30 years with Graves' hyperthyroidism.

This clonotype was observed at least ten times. The CDR3 is CASSTGTGFSYEQYF. In DNA form, the CDR3 reads TGTGCCAGTAGTACCGGGACAGGGTTCTCCTACGAGCAGTACTTC. This sequence joins TRBV19 and TRBJ2-7; 9 nucleotides agree with TRBD1. V dropped 4 bases and J dropped 0; count of bases not matched to a gene: 4. The CDR3 extends over 15 amino acids. Germline V gives CDR1 LNHDA, CDR2 SQIVND (reference sequence).

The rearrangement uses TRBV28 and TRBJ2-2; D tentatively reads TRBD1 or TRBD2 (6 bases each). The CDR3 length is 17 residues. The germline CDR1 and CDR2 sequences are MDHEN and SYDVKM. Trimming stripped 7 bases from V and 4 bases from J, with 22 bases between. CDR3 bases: TGTGCCAGCATGCGGGATAACAGGGTTAGGGGCACCGGGGAGCTGTTTTTT. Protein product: CASMRDNRVRGTGELFF. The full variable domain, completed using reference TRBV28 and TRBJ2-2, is DVKVTQSSRYLVKRTGEKVFLECVQDMDHENMFWYRQDPGLGLRLIYFSYDVKMKEKGDIPEGYSVSREKKERFSLILESASTNQTSMYLCASMRDNRVRGTGELFFGEGSRLTVL.

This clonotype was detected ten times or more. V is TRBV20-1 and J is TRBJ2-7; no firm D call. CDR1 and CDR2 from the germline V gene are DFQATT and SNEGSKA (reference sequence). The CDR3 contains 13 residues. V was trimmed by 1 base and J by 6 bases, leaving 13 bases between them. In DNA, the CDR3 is TGCAGTGCTAGAGGGCCCTTGCACGTCGAGCAGTACTTC. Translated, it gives CSARGPLHVEQYF.

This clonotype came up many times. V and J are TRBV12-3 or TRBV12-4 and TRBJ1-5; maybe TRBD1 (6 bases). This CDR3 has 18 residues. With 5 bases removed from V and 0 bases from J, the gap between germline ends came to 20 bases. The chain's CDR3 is CASSLTQGRVYSNQPQHF. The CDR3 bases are TGTGCCAGCAGTCTAACCCAGGGGCGAGTTTATAGCAATCAGCCCCAGCATTTT.